The clone carrying this T cell receptor (beta chain) appeared a few times. Its antigen is not known. This sample is part of a study of early T cells in non-severe SARS-CoV-2 infection. For the study at large: Chains were not paired, and sequencing was done on bulk RNA from unsorted whole blood.

The TCR library protocol attached unique molecular identifiers to the individual cDNA molecules. MiXCR, run by TCRdb on the 5' RACE reads, gives a single entry per CDR3 protein. The repertoire holds 60,000 or so distinct CDR3 sequences, with roughly a tenth as singletons. Study-wide findings and caveats: Missing private and CD4 specificities, VDJdb matching favored anti-spike CD8 responses.

The sequencing input was whole blood. The sequence was obtained from an adult who was a healthcare worker with PCR-confirmed SARS-CoV-2 infection or an uninfected control (not recorded which).

This chain's CDR3 is CASSSRLLPGSPYEQYF. CDR3 in DNA: TGTGCCAGCAGCTCCCGCCTCCTACCCGGTTCCCCCTACGAGCAGTACTTC. The chain joins TRBV7-2 to TRBJ2-7; D is undetermined. The V and J ends lost 4 bases and 2 bases respectively, with 21 bases between them. CDR1 and CDR2 (germline): SGHTA, FQGNSA. There are 17 residues in the CDR3.